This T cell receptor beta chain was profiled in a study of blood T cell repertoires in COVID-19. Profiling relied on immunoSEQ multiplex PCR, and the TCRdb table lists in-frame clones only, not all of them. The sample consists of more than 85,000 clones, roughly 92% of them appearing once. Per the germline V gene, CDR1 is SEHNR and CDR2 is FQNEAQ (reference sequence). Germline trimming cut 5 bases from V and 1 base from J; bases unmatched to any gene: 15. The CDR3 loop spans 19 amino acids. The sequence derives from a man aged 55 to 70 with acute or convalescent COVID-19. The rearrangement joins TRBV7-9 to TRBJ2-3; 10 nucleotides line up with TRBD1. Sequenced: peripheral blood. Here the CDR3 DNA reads TGTGCCAGCAGCCCATACCGCATAACCGGGACAGGGGGCACAGATACGCAGTATTTT. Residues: CASSPYRITGTGGTDTQYF.